This T cell receptor (beta chain) emerged from a study of T cells after yellow fever vaccination. Regarding the study as a whole: Re-detected after boosting: most primary clones, about 95% of CD4 and roughly 88% of CD8. By day 5 rather than day 15, the secondary response had peaked, though it was weaker.

CDR1 and CDR2 from the germline V gene are ENHRY and SYGVKD. With V trimmed by 4 bases and J by 0 bases, 5 bases remained unmatched. The CDR3 has 15 amino acids. This clonotype has more than one count but fewer than ten. The antigen is unknown. TCRdb re-called the 5' RACE reads through MiXCR, storing one row per CDR3 protein. Among 600,000 to 750,000 distinct CDR3 sequences listed, over 9% were seen once. The receptor was derived from a young man who received the YFV17D yellow fever vaccine. V and J are TRBV10-3 and TRBJ2-7; TRBD2 agrees at 8 bases. This sample comprised PBMCs, obtained on the day of the yellow fever booster vaccination. The CDR3 region has the DNA TGTGCCATCAGTGTTGGCGGGGGGAGCTCCTACGAGCAGTACTTC. This sequence encodes CAISVGGGSSYEQYF.